Below are 9 T cell receptor beta chains sequenced from a single sample in a study of memory CD4+ T cells and cytomegalovirus serostatus. Single viable CD3+CD4+CD8-CD45RO+ cells were sorted as the memory CD4+ T cells. Repertoires were generated with immunoSEQ multiplex PCR, while TCRdb's copy carries only in-frame clones and drops some. In the table there are tens of thousands of clones, approximately 80% of which are singletons. The sample was memory CD4+ T cells from blood. Receptor source: an adult in good health and CMV-seronegative.

The chain employs TRBV7-3 and TRBJ2-3; no firm D call. In germline, CDR1 is SGHTA, CDR2 FQGTGA. V was trimmed by 5 bases and J by 2 bases, leaving 11 bases between them. The length of the CDR3 is 14 residues. CDR3 sequence reads: CASSVHSTTDTQYF. CDR3 in DNA: TGTGCCAGCAGCGTTCACTCCACCACAGATACGCAGTATTTT.

This clone was detected many times. The chain uses TRBV7-8 and TRBJ2-3; the D call may be TRBD1 or TRBD2 (5 bases each). V shed 4 bases and J shed 0 bases, with 14 bases lying between them. The CDR3 sequence is 16 residues long. The germline CDR1 and CDR2 sequences are SGHVS and FQNEAQ. This CDR3 reads CASSSTGTSSTDTQYF. The CDR3 nucleotides are TGTGCCAGCAGCTCCACCGGGACCTCCAGCACAGATACGCAGTATTTT.

The chain links TRBV7-9 to TRBJ1-1, with D possibly being TRBD1 (5 bases). Deletions cut 5 bases from V and 5 bases from J, with 18 bases between. Germline CDR1 reads SEHNR; CDR2 reads FQNEAQ (reference sequence). The CDR3 runs 15 residues. The chain's CDR3 is CASSPPGTAETEAFF. DNA for the CDR3: TGTGCCAGCAGCCCCCCCGGGACGGCTGAAACTGAAGCTTTCTTT.

This chain links TRBV5-1 with TRBJ1-6; no firm D call. V gave up 1 base and J gave up 7 bases, with 6 bases separating them. The germline gives CDR1 SGHRS, CDR2 YFSETQ. CDR3 length: 13 amino acids. CDR3: CASSLTENSPLHF. CDR3 in DNA: TGCGCCAGCAGCTTGACAGAAAATTCACCCCTCCACTTT.

The genes are TRBV7-3 and TRBJ2-1; D gene uncertain. The CDR3 loop spans 16 amino acids. The germline CDR1 and CDR2 sequences are SGHTA and FQGTGA. Between the trimmed V and J ends, which lost 5 bases and 6 bases, there was a span of 20 bases. The CDR3 bases are TGTGCCAGCAGCCTAGAGGCGGACCAATCCGGCAATGAGCAGTTCTTC. The encoded protein is CASSLEADQSGNEQFF.

CDR3 DNA: TGTGCCAGCAGAGGGTCTAGCGGCTCCTACAATGAGCAGTTCTTC. Translated: CASRGSSGSYNEQFF. The genes are TRBV28 and TRBJ2-1; 7 nucleotides align to TRBD2. This CDR3 region has 15 residues. Germline CDR1 is MDHEN and CDR2 is SYDVKM. The trim removed 6 bases at V and 0 bases at J, leaving 5 bases unmatched.

The CDR3 reads CASSVVGRYEAFF. For the CDR3, the DNA is TGTGCCAGCAGCGTAGTCGGACGGTATGAAGCTTTCTTT. The chain joins TRBV9 to TRBJ1-1; D is undetermined. Germline-derived CDR1 and CDR2 are SGDLS and YYNGEE. Trimming cost V 0 bases and J 7 bases, with 10 bases left between them. The CDR3 sequence is 13 residues long.

The V call is TRBV5-1, the J call TRBJ2-1; 10 nucleotides agree with TRBD1. Per germline, CDR1 SGHRS and CDR2 YFSETQ. V dropped 1 base and J dropped 6; count of bases not matched to a gene: 4. This CDR3 is built from 15 residues. The CDR3 protein is CASSLPGTGVNEQFF. DNA for the CDR3: TGCGCCAGCAGCTTGCCCGGGACAGGGGTCAATGAGCAGTTCTTC.

This clone was detected once. The chain is built from TRBV7-2 and TRBJ1-5, with D perhaps TRBD1 (6 bases). Deletions cut 1 base from V and 4 bases from J, with 11 bases between. Germline-derived CDR1 and CDR2 are SGHTA and FQGNSA. The CDR3 loop spans 15 amino acids. The CDR3 protein is CASSLVGGQNQPQHF. In nucleotides, the CDR3 is TGTGCCAGCAGCTTAGTAGGGGGGCAAAATCAGCCCCAGCATTTT.